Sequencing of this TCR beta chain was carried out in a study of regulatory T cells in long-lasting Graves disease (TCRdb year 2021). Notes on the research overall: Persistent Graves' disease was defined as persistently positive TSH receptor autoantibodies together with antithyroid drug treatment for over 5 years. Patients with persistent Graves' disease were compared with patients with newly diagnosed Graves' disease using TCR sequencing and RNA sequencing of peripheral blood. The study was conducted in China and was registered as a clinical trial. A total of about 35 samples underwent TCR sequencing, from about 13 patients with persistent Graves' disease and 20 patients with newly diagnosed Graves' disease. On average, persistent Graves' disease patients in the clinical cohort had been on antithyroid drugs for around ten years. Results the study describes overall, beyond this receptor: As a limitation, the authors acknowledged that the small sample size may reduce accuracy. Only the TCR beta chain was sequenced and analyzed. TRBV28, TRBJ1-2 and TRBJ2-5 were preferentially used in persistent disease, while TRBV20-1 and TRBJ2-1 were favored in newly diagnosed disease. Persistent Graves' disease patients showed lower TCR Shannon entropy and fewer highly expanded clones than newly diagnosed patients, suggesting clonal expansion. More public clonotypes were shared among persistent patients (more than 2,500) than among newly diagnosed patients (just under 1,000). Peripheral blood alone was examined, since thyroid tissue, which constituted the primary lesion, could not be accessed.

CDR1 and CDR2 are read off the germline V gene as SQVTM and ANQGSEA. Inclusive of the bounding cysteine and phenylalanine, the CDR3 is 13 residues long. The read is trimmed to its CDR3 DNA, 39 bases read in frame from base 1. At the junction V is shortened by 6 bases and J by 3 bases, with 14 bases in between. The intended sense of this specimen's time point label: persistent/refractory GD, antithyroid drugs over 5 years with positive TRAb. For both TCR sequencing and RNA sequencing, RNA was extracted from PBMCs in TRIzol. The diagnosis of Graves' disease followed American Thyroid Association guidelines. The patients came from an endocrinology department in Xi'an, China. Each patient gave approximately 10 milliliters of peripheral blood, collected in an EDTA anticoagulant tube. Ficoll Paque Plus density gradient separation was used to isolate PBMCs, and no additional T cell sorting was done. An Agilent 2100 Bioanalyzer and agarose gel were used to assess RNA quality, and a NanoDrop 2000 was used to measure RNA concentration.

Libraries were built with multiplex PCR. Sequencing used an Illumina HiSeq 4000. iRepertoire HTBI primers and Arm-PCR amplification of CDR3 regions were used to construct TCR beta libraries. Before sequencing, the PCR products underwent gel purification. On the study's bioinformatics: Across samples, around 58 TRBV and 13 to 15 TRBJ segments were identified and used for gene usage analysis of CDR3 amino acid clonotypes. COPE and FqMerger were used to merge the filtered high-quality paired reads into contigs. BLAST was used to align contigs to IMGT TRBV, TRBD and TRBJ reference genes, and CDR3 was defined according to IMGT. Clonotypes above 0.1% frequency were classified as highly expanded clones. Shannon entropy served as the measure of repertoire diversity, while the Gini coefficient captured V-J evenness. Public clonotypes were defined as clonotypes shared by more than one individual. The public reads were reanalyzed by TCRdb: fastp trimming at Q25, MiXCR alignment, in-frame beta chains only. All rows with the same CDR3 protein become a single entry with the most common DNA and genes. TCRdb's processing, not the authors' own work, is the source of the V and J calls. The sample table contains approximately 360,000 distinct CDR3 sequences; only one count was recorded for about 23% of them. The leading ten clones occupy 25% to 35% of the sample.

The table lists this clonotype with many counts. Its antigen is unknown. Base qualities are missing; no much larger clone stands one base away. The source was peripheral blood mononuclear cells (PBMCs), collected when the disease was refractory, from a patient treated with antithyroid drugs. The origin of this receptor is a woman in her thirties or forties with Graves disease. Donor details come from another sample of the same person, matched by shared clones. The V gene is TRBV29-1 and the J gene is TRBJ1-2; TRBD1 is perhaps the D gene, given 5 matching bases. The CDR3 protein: CSVSQGFDYGYTF. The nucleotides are TGCAGCGTCTCCCAGGGATTTGACTATGGCTACACCTTC.